Listed below are T cell receptor beta chains from one sample, sequenced in a study of T cells after yellow fever vaccination. TCRdb reprocessed the 5' RACE reads via MiXCR and lists one record per CDR3 protein. The repertoire consists of about 580,000 distinct CDR3 sequences, with about a sixth occurring once and the leading ten covering roughly 17%. The sample here was PBMCs, taken 5 days after the first yellow fever vaccination. The receptors stem from a young man who received the YFV17D yellow fever vaccine. CDR3s include the opening cysteine and the closing phenylalanine or tryptophan. Each record gives: CDR3 protein, CDR3 DNA, J gene, V gene, D gene, clone size. The D gene is left open where the match is weak. Some rows have no size entry. The others give once, few or many, or a class for an expanded clone.

CDR3aa: CASSQDRGGGYTF; CDR3nt: TGTGCCAGCAGCCAAGACAGGGGAGGTGGCTACACCTTC; j_gene: TRBJ1-2; v_gene: TRBV4-3; d_gene: TRBD1; abundance: many
CDR3aa: CASSLAPYEQYF; CDR3nt: TGTGCCAGCAGCTTGGCGCCCTACGAGCAGTACTTC; j_gene: TRBJ2-7; v_gene: TRBV5-5; d_gene: -; abundance: many
CDR3aa: CASSYLNIRRGNEQFF; CDR3nt: TGTGCCAGCAGTTACCTCAACATACGCCGGGGCAATGAGCAGTTCTTC; j_gene: TRBJ2-1; v_gene: TRBV6-5; d_gene: -; abundance: few
CDR3aa: CSVREKETQYF; CDR3nt: TGCAGCGTCCGGGAAAAAGAGACCCAGTACTTC; j_gene: TRBJ2-5; v_gene: TRBV29-1; d_gene: -; abundance: -
CDR3aa: CASSQGFDRVDSPLHF; CDR3nt: TGTGCCAGCAGCCAAGGGTTTGACAGGGTCGATTCACCCCTCCACTTT; j_gene: TRBJ1-6; v_gene: TRBV3-1; d_gene: TRBD1; abundance: few
CDR3aa: CASSQAYGAGNTIYF; CDR3nt: TGTGCCAGCAGCCAAGCGTACGGAGCCGGAAACACCATATATTTT; j_gene: TRBJ1-3; v_gene: TRBV14; d_gene: -; abundance: few
CDR3aa: CASSPNVRGKAKNIQYF; CDR3nt: TGCGCCAGCAGCCCCAACGTGCGGGGGAAAGCCAAAAACATTCAGTACTTC; j_gene: TRBJ2-4; v_gene: TRBV4-3; d_gene: TRBD2; abundance: -
CDR3aa: CASSYSTGGLSGANVLTF; CDR3nt: TGTGCCAGCAGTTACTCGACAGGGGGCCTCTCTGGGGCCAACGTCCTGACTTTC; j_gene: TRBJ2-6; v_gene: TRBV6-2/TRBV6-3; d_gene: TRBD1; abundance: few
CDR3aa: CASSRPAQTLPGANVLTF; CDR3nt: TGTGCCAGTAGTCGGCCAGCCCAAACTCTCCCTGGGGCCAACGTCCTGACTTTC; j_gene: TRBJ2-6; v_gene: TRBV19; d_gene: -; abundance: few
CDR3aa: CSVVRTGNTIYF; CDR3nt: TGCAGCGTTGTCAGGACGGGAAACACCATATATTTT; j_gene: TRBJ1-3; v_gene: TRBV29-1; d_gene: -; abundance: -
CDR3aa: CASSLAGTDTGELFF; CDR3nt: TGCGCCAGCAGCTTGGCCGGGACAGACACCGGGGAGCTGTTTTTT; j_gene: TRBJ2-2; v_gene: TRBV5-1; d_gene: TRBD1; abundance: many
CDR3aa: CAWSMRTPGGVRHF; CDR3nt: TGTGCCTGGAGTATGCGGACCCCAGGGGGTGTGAGGCATTTT; j_gene: TRBJ1-5; v_gene: TRBV30; d_gene: TRBD1; abundance: -
CDR3aa: CATSRGGRGNQPQHF; CDR3nt: TGTGCCACCAGCAGGGGGGGCAGGGGGAATCAGCCCCAGCATTTT; j_gene: TRBJ1-5; v_gene: TRBV15; d_gene: TRBD1; abundance: -
CDR3aa: CASSQDRGQRREDEQFF; CDR3nt: TGCGCCAGCAGCCAAGATCGGGGACAGCGACGGGAAGATGAGCAGTTCTTC; j_gene: TRBJ2-1; v_gene: TRBV4-3; d_gene: TRBD1; abundance: -
CDR3aa: CASKTSSGAYNEQFF; CDR3nt: TGTGCCAGCAAGACATCTAGCGGGGCCTACAATGAGCAGTTCTTC; j_gene: TRBJ2-1; v_gene: TRBV12-3/TRBV12-4; d_gene: TRBD2; abundance: -
CDR3aa: CASSQGDQVAGELFF; CDR3nt: TGCGCCAGCAGCCAAGGGGACCAAGTGGCCGGGGAGCTGTTTTTT; j_gene: TRBJ2-2; v_gene: TRBV4-3; d_gene: -; abundance: -
CDR3aa: CASSQDPGGEETQYF; CDR3nt: TGCGCCAGCAGCCAAGACCCCGGGGGGGAAGAGACCCAGTACTTC; j_gene: TRBJ2-5; v_gene: TRBV4-1; d_gene: TRBD2; abundance: -
CDR3aa: CASSGSETQYF; CDR3nt: TGTGCCAGCAGCGGCTCGGAGACCCAGTACTTC; j_gene: TRBJ2-5; v_gene: TRBV7-9; d_gene: -; abundance: few
CDR3aa: CASSQGTGGPYEQYF; CDR3nt: TGTGCCAGCAGCCAAGGGACAGGGGGACCCTACGAGCAGTACTTC; j_gene: TRBJ2-7; v_gene: TRBV5-4; d_gene: TRBD1; abundance: -
CDR3aa: CASSGDRWETQYF; CDR3nt: TGTGCCAGCAGTGGGGACAGGTGGGAGACCCAGTACTTC; j_gene: TRBJ2-5; v_gene: TRBV2; d_gene: TRBD1; abundance: once
CDR3aa: CASSFTSVGELFF; CDR3nt: TGTGCCAGCAGCTTTACTAGCGTCGGGGAGCTGTTTTTT; j_gene: TRBJ2-2; v_gene: TRBV7-9; d_gene: TRBD2; abundance: few
CDR3aa: CSAGADPNTGELFF; CDR3nt: TGCAGTGCTGGAGCAGACCCCAACACCGGGGAGCTGTTTTTT; j_gene: TRBJ2-2; v_gene: TRBV20-1; d_gene: -; abundance: -
CDR3aa: CAISVLGGQDTGELFF; CDR3nt: TGTGCCATCAGTGTACTGGGAGGTCAGGACACCGGGGAGCTGTTTTTT; j_gene: TRBJ2-2; v_gene: TRBV10-3; d_gene: -; abundance: -
CDR3aa: CSVGLEGNEQFF; CDR3nt: TGCAGCGTCGGACTAGAGGGCAATGAGCAGTTCTTC; j_gene: TRBJ2-1; v_gene: TRBV29-1; d_gene: TRBD2; abundance: few
CDR3aa: CASTRAGGTDTQYF; CDR3nt: TGCGCCAGCACCAGAGCGGGGGGGACAGATACGCAGTATTTT; j_gene: TRBJ2-3; v_gene: TRBV4-1; d_gene: TRBD2; abundance: -
CDR3aa: CASRRRGHNQPQHF; CDR3nt: TGTGCCAGCAGACGGAGGGGCCACAATCAGCCCCAGCATTTT; j_gene: TRBJ1-5; v_gene: TRBV28; d_gene: -; abundance: -
CDR3aa: CASSPSQRGNTDTQYF; CDR3nt: TGTGCCAGCAGTCCGTCCCAGCGGGGCAACACAGATACGCAGTATTTT; j_gene: TRBJ2-3; v_gene: TRBV6-1; d_gene: TRBD2; abundance: -
CDR3aa: CSARDPAGAVYNEQFF; CDR3nt: TGCAGTGCTAGAGATCCCGCGGGGGCGGTCTACAATGAGCAGTTCTTC; j_gene: TRBJ2-1; v_gene: TRBV20-1; d_gene: -; abundance: many
CDR3aa: CSVPTGDGYTF; CDR3nt: TGCAGCGTACCTACAGGGGATGGCTACACCTTC; j_gene: TRBJ1-2; v_gene: TRBV29-1; d_gene: TRBD1; abundance: -
CDR3aa: CAIRRRGRVHLGETQYF; CDR3nt: TGTGCCATCAGAAGGCGTGGCAGGGTTCACTTAGGGGAGACCCAGTACTTC; j_gene: TRBJ2-5; v_gene: TRBV10-3; d_gene: -; abundance: few
CDR3aa: CASSSGLSGNTIYF; CDR3nt: TGTGCCAGCAGCTCGGGACTCTCTGGAAACACCATATATTTT; j_gene: TRBJ1-3; v_gene: TRBV11-1; d_gene: -; abundance: few
CDR3aa: CSAREDLPTFSNQPQHF; CDR3nt: TGCAGTGCTAGAGAGGACCTCCCCACCTTTAGCAATCAGCCCCAGCATTTT; j_gene: TRBJ1-5; v_gene: TRBV20-1; d_gene: -; abundance: -
CDR3aa: CASSPILRNEQFF; CDR3nt: TGTGCCAGCAGCCCGATATTGCGCAATGAGCAGTTCTTC; j_gene: TRBJ2-1; v_gene: TRBV3-1; d_gene: -; abundance: few
CDR3aa: CASRGLGTEAFF; CDR3nt: TGTGCCAGCAGGGGGCTAGGCACTGAAGCTTTCTTT; j_gene: TRBJ1-1; v_gene: TRBV7-9; d_gene: -; abundance: few
CDR3aa: CASSLLPGTYYGYTF; CDR3nt: TGCGCCAGCAGCTTGTTACCCGGGACCTACTATGGCTACACCTTC; j_gene: TRBJ1-2; v_gene: TRBV5-1; d_gene: -; abundance: -
CDR3aa: CASSNRGEQYF; CDR3nt: TGTGCCAGTAGTAATAGGGGCGAGCAGTACTTC; j_gene: TRBJ2-7; v_gene: TRBV19; d_gene: -; abundance: few
CDR3aa: CAADSGNTIYF; CDR3nt: TGTGCCGCCGATTCTGGAAACACCATATATTTT; j_gene: TRBJ1-3; v_gene: TRBV10-3; d_gene: -; abundance: -
CDR3aa: CASSLTGVAKNIQYF; CDR3nt: TGTGCCAGCAGCTTGACAGGGGTTGCCAAAAACATTCAGTACTTC; j_gene: TRBJ2-4; v_gene: TRBV5-4; d_gene: TRBD1; abundance: few
CDR3aa: CASSPQLGNQPQHF; CDR3nt: TGTGCCAGCAGTCCCCAATTGGGAAATCAGCCCCAGCATTTT; j_gene: TRBJ1-5; v_gene: TRBV12-3/TRBV12-4; d_gene: -; abundance: few
CDR3aa: CASAPTGGRNQPQHF; CDR3nt: TGCGCCAGCGCCCCTACCGGGGGGCGCAATCAGCCCCAGCATTTT; j_gene: TRBJ1-5; v_gene: TRBV5-1; d_gene: -; abundance: few
CDR3aa: CASSLSDSGELFF; CDR3nt: TGCGCCAGCAGCTTGTCGGACTCCGGGGAGCTGTTTTTT; j_gene: TRBJ2-2; v_gene: TRBV5-1; d_gene: -; abundance: few
CDR3aa: CASSNTVNTEAFF; CDR3nt: TGTGCCAGCAGTAATACAGTGAACACTGAAGCTTTCTTT; j_gene: TRBJ1-1; v_gene: TRBV27; d_gene: -; abundance: -
CDR3aa: CSVVGAPSVLETQYF; CDR3nt: TGCAGCGTTGTAGGGGCTCCTAGCGTGTTAGAGACCCAGTACTTC; j_gene: TRBJ2-5; v_gene: TRBV29-1; d_gene: -; abundance: few
CDR3aa: CSAQTYTDTQYF; CDR3nt: TGCAGTGCGCAGACTTACACAGATACGCAGTATTTT; j_gene: TRBJ2-3; v_gene: TRBV20-1; d_gene: -; abundance: -
CDR3aa: CASGTGTSAYNEQFF; CDR3nt: TGTGCCAGCGGGACCGGGACTAGCGCATACAATGAGCAGTTCTTC; j_gene: TRBJ2-1; v_gene: TRBV27; d_gene: TRBD2; abundance: -
CDR3aa: CATKPGTGYNEQFF; CDR3nt: TGTGCCACGAAGCCCGGGACAGGATACAATGAGCAGTTCTTC; j_gene: TRBJ2-1; v_gene: TRBV27; d_gene: TRBD1; abundance: -
CDR3aa: CASKPTGVNTEAFF; CDR3nt: TGTGCCAGCAAGCCGACAGGGGTGAACACTGAAGCTTTCTTT; j_gene: TRBJ1-1; v_gene: TRBV5-6; d_gene: TRBD1; abundance: -
CDR3aa: CASSVTGTLWQFF; CDR3nt: TGTGCCAGTAGTGTCACAGGGACCTTGTGGCAGTTCTTC; j_gene: TRBJ2-1; v_gene: TRBV19; d_gene: -; abundance: few
CDR3aa: CASSSGRPTYEQYF; CDR3nt: TGTGCCAGCAGCTCCGGACGGCCTACCTACGAGCAGTACTTC; j_gene: TRBJ2-7; v_gene: TRBV11-2; d_gene: -; abundance: -
CDR3aa: CSVEGATNTEAFF; CDR3nt: TGCAGCGTTGAAGGCGCCACGAACACTGAAGCTTTCTTT; j_gene: TRBJ1-1; v_gene: TRBV29-1; d_gene: -; abundance: -
CDR3aa: CASSKKTSLTGELFF; CDR3nt: TGTGCCAGCAGTAAAAAAACTAGCTTAACCGGGGAGCTGTTTTTT; j_gene: TRBJ2-2; v_gene: TRBV9; d_gene: -; abundance: -
CDR3aa: CASSEGPLNEKLFF; CDR3nt: TGTGCCAGCAGTGAAGGACCGTTGAATGAAAAACTGTTTTTT; j_gene: TRBJ1-4; v_gene: TRBV2; d_gene: -; abundance: few
CDR3aa: CASGPPGGKDTQYF; CDR3nt: TGTGCTAGTGGTCCCCCGGGGGGAAAGGATACGCAGTATTTT; j_gene: TRBJ2-3; v_gene: TRBV12-5; d_gene: TRBD2; abundance: -